This T cell receptor (beta chain) was recovered during a study of shared clonotypes between healthy human individuals. Overall study findings and caveats: Read depth was anticipated to influence clonotype sharing among donors. Rarefaction demonstrated incomplete sorted-subset sequencing despite large depth.

The V gene's germline CDR1 is SNHLY and CDR2 FYNNEI. This CDR3 region has 11 residues. V lost 8 bases and J 12 bases, leaving 14 bases between the germline ends. The authors divided CD4+ cells into CD45RA+ naive and CD45RA-negative memory subsets. On sorted subsets, replicate PCRs used about 200 ng DNA, or about 30,000 T cell genomes. Clones were read by immunoSEQ multiplex PCR, and TCRdb kept only the in-frame ones, dropping some. The table includes millions of clones, 85% to 95% detected once. This clone was seen a single time. No antigen is known for it. Sequencing was done on a sample of naive CD4+ T cells sorted from blood. Specified subset: CD45RA+ positively selected. The chain joins TRBV2 to TRBJ2-1; TRBD2 might be the D (6 bases). This TCR came from a man between 18 and 29 years old in good health. CDR3: CASSTGAGQFF. In nucleotides, the CDR3 is TGTGCCAGCTCTACGGGAGCGGGGCAGTTCTTC.